This passage covers 9 T cell receptor beta chains from one sample sequenced in a study of shared clonotypes between healthy human individuals. Profiled with immunoSEQ multiplex PCR; TCRdb holds only in-frame clones, not every one. The data contain around 2.5 million clones, approximately 93% of them singletons. The sequenced sample was naive CD4+ T cells from PBMCs. Described subset: CD45RA+ positively selected. These receptors all come from a man aged 18 to 30 in good health. Some clones in this sample may be carry-over from other donors' samples.

This chain joins TRBV4-1 and TRBJ2-1, with 13 nucleotides matching TRBD2. Germline loops: CDR1 MGHRA, CDR2 YSYEKL. The CDR3 covers 15 residues. J was trimmed by 8 bases and V by 2 bases; bases with no gene match: 3. CDR3 region: CASSQTSGRAYEQFF. Written as DNA, the CDR3 is TGCGCCAGCAGCCAAACTAGCGGGAGGGCCTATGAGCAGTTCTTC.

This sequence joins TRBV4-3 and TRBJ2-7; 12 bases fit TRBD2. The V gene end was trimmed by 2 bases and the J gene end by 0 bases; junction bases not matched to a gene: 14. The germline gives CDR1 LGHNA, CDR2 YSLEER. The CDR3 totals 20 residues. The CDR3 region is CASSQSTTSGRGGASYEQYF. CDR3 coding DNA: TGCGCCAGCAGCCAATCAACGACTAGCGGGAGAGGTGGGGCCTCCTACGAGCAGTACTTC.

The chain joins TRBV29-1 to TRBJ2-2; D uncertain. Germline V gene data show CDR1 as SQVTM and CDR2 as ANQGSEA. The CDR3 is made up of 14 amino acids. V was trimmed by 4 bases and J by 0 bases, leaving 9 bases between them. Written as DNA, the CDR3 is TGCAGCGTTGGCCCTTCTACGAACACCGGGGAGCTGTTTTTT. Translating gives CSVGPSTNTGELFF.

The genes are TRBV15 and TRBJ2-3; D perhaps matches TRBD1 (7 bases). The CDR3 runs to 15 residues. CDR1 LNHNV and CDR2 YYDKDF come from the germline V gene (reference sequence). Between the trimmed V and J ends, which lost 3 bases and 5 bases, there was a span of 15 bases. Here the CDR3 reads CATSRAGTEEDTQYF. Here the CDR3 DNA reads TGTGCCACCAGCAGGGCGGGGACAGAGGAAGATACGCAGTATTTT.

V and J are TRBV28 and TRBJ2-2, with TRBD2 as a possible D gene (6 bases). Germline V gene data show CDR1 as MDHEN and CDR2 as SYDVKM. This CDR3 has 14 residues. Between the trimmed V and J ends, which lost 7 bases and 1 base, there was a span of 10 bases. This chain's CDR3 is CASMSGLNTGELFF. The CDR3 bases are TGTGCCAGCATGAGCGGGTTGAACACCGGGGAGCTGTTTTTT.

The rearrangement links TRBV5-4 to TRBJ2-5, with 11 bases that match TRBD2. With V trimmed by 4 bases and J by 1 base, 3 bases remained unmatched. The CDR3 has 15 residues. The V gene's germline CDR1 is SGHNT and CDR2 YYREEE (reference sequence). CDR3 amino acids: CASSAGTSGQETQYF. The CDR3 DNA is TGTGCCAGCAGCGCCGGGACTAGCGGCCAAGAGACCCAGTACTTC.

This clone was counted only a few times. The J gene is TRBJ1-1, the V gene TRBV5-1; 7 positions agree with TRBD1. J lost 1 base, V lost 4 bases, and 7 bases had no gene match. Germline V gene data show CDR1 as SGHRS and CDR2 as YFSETQ. The CDR3 sequence is 15 residues long. The CDR3 reads CASSMTGTENTEAFF. CDR3 sequence (DNA): TGCGCCAGCAGCATGACCGGGACAGAGAACACTGAAGCTTTCTTT.

This clone appeared a few times. The same CDR3 also results from other DNA sequences found in this sample. The chain couples TRBV25-1 to TRBJ1-5; perhaps TRBD1 as D (6 bases). Trimming took 8 bases from V and 4 from J, leaving 9 bases between them. This CDR3 spans 12 amino acids. CDR1 MGHDK and CDR2 SYGVNS come from the germline V gene. CDR3 coding DNA: TGTGCCAGCTCCAGGGGAAATCAGCCCCAGCATTTT. Amino acids: CASSRGNQPQHF.

CDR3 loop: CASSGNRGLVGNEQFF. The CDR3 coding sequence is TGTGCCAGCAGTGGGAACAGGGGGCTAGTTGGAAATGAGCAGTTCTTC. The chain recombines TRBV6-1 with TRBJ2-1; 9 bases map to TRBD1. The germline CDR1 and CDR2 sequences are MNHNS and SASEGT. The CDR3 is made up of 16 amino acids. Losses at the gene ends were 4 bases for V and 7 bases for J; bases not matched to a gene: 11.